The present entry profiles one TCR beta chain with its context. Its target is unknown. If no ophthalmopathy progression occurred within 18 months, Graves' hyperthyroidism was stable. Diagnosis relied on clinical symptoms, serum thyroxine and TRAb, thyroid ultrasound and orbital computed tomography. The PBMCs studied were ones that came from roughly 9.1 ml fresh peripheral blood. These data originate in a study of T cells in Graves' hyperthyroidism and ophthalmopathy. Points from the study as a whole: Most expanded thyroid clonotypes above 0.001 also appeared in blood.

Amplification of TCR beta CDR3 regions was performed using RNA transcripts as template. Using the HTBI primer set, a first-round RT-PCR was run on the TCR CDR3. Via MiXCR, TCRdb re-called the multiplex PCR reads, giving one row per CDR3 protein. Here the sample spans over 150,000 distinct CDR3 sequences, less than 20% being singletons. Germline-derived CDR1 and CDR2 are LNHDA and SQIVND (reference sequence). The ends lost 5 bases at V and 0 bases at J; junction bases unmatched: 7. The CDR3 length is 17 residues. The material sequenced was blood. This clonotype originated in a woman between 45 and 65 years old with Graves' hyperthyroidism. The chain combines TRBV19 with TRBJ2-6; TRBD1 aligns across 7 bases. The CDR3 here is CASSGPGQNSGANVLTF. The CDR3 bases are TGTGCCAGTAGTGGTCCGGGACAGAACTCTGGGGCCAACGTCCTGACTTTC. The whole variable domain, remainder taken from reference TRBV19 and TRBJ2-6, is DGGITQSPKYLFRKEGQNVTLSCEQNLNHDAMYWYRQDPGQGLRLIYYSQIVNDFQKGDIAEGYSVSREKKESFPLTVTSAQKNPTAFYLCASSGPGQNSGANVLTFGAGSRLTVL.